The 15 T cell receptor beta chains below come from one sample, sequenced in a study of blood T cell repertoires in COVID-19. The assay was immunoSEQ multiplex PCR, and TCRdb's table has in-frame clones only and misses some. The sample includes around 130,000 clones, about 87% seen only once; the top ten take about 2%. Source material: peripheral blood. Source of these receptors: a woman in her fifties or sixties with acute or convalescent COVID-19.

This sequence joins TRBV7-2 and TRBJ1-2; 7 nucleotides agree with TRBD1. With 2 bases clipped from V and 5 bases from J, the junction kept 8 bases outside the gene matches. The germline V gene encodes CDR1 SGHTA and CDR2 FQGNSA. CDR3 length: 15 residues. CDR3 sequence reads: CASSLYPTGEYGYTF. The CDR3 DNA is TGTGCCAGCAGCTTATATCCCACAGGGGAGTATGGCTACACCTTC. Looking up the rest from reference TRBV7-2 and TRBJ1-2 gives the full variable domain: GAGVSQSPSNKVTEKGKDVELRCDPISGHTALYWYRQSLGQGLEFLIYFQGNSAPDKSGLPSDRFSAERTGGSVSTLTIQRTQQEDSAVYLCASSLYPTGEYGYTFGSGTRLTVV.

The rearrangement links TRBV2 to TRBJ1-5, with D possibly matching TRBD1 (5 bases). CDR3 length: 13 amino acids. Germline V CDR1 and CDR2: SNHLY, FYNNEI. V lost 8 bases and J 5 bases, leaving 13 bases between the germline ends. The CDR3 DNA reads as TGTGCCAGCGGGCAGGGCAACCATCAGCCCCAGCATTTT. Residues: CASGQGNHQPQHF.

The rearrangement joins TRBV7-5 to TRBJ2-1; TRBD1 was called by the table and not checked on the DNA. TRBV7-5 is deemed a pseudogene. This CDR3 comprises 15 residues. The CDR3 region has the DNA TGTGTCAGAAGCCTACCGGGACAGGCGAACAATGAGCAGTTCTTC. Protein product: CVRSLPGQANNEQFF.

The chain has TRBV7-2 and TRBJ1-1, with D unresolved. Germline CDR1 and CDR2: SGHTA and FQGNSA. V was cut by 3 bases and J by 0 bases, with 5 bases left in between. This CDR3 has 13 residues. The CDR3 sequence is CASSFRVNTEAFF. The CDR3 DNA follows: TGTGCCAGCAGCTTCCGGGTGAACACTGAAGCTTTCTTT.

This chain connects TRBV19 to TRBJ2-2; D might be TRBD1 (5 bases). The CDR3 has 15 residues. With 11 bases removed from V and 2 bases from J, the gap between germline ends came to 18 bases. The germline CDR1 and CDR2 sequences are LNHDA and SQIVND (reference sequence). Here the CDR3 DNA reads TGTGCCGTCTCACCTGGGGCTTTTAACACCGGGGAGCTGTTTTTT. Amino acids: CAVSPGAFNTGELFF.

This clone was counted only a few times. The chain combines TRBV25-1 with TRBJ1-3; D is unresolved. This CDR3 is built from 15 residues. V was shortened by 1 base and J by 1 base, with 8 bases between the two germline ends. Looked up from germline, CDR1 is MGHDK and CDR2 is SYGVNS. CDR3 bases: TGTGCCAGCAGTGAATCCGGCAGGTCTGGAAACACCATATATTTT. This translates into CASSESGRSGNTIYF.

V and J are TRBV4-1 and TRBJ1-2, with 7 nucleotides matching TRBD1. V trimming: 4 bases; J trimming: 3 bases; junction bases outside the gene matches: 2. This CDR3 has 13 amino acids. Germline V gene data show CDR1 as MGHRA and CDR2 as YSYEKL. Written as DNA, the CDR3 is TGCGCCAGCAGCCCTCAGGGGGACTATGGCTACACCTTC. Encoded protein: CASSPQGDYGYTF.

The chain uses TRBV11-2 and TRBJ1-2; TRBD1 matches 9 bases. The CDR3 consists of 19 residues. The germline CDR1 and CDR2 sequences are SGHAT and FQNNGV. J gave up 0 bases and V 0 bases, and 11 bases lay outside the gene matches. CDR3: CASSLDRRRQGEANYGYTF. The CDR3 bases are TGTGCCAGCAGCTTAGATCGTCGGAGACAGGGGGAAGCTAACTATGGCTACACCTTC.

V usage is TRBV24-1 and J usage is TRBJ2-1, with 10 bases fitting TRBD2. Germline V gene data show CDR1 as KGHDR and CDR2 as SFDVKD. The CDR3 contains 15 residues. V trimming: 4 bases; J trimming: 10 bases; junction bases outside the gene matches: 9. This CDR3 is CATSDALAGVFEQFF. The CDR3 bases are TGTGCCACCAGTGACGCCCTAGCGGGGGTTTTCGAGCAGTTCTTC.

CDR3 sequence: CASSLASGRPSEKLFF. As DNA, the CDR3 is TGTGCCAGCAGTCTAGCTTCAGGGAGGCCTTCTGAAAAACTGTTTTTT. J is TRBJ1-4 and V is TRBV2, with D perhaps TRBD1 (5 bases). The germline CDR1 and CDR2 sequences are SNHLY and FYNNEI. Trimming removed 5 bases from V and 7 bases from J, with 20 bases in between. The CDR3 runs 16 residues. Looking up the rest from reference TRBV2 and TRBJ1-4 gives the full variable domain: EPEVTQTPSHQVTQMGQEVILRCVPISNHLYFYWYRQILGQKVEFLVSFYNNEISEKSEIFDDQFSVERPDGSNFTLKIRSTKLEDSAMYFCASSLASGRPSEKLFFGSGTQLSVL.

This chain connects TRBV2 to TRBJ2-7; possibly TRBD2 for D (6 bases). V shed 5 bases and J shed 2 bases, with 13 bases lying between them. Germline values: CDR1 SNHLY, CDR2 FYNNEI. The CDR3 has 14 amino acids. CDR3: CASSPQGGTYEQYF. DNA of the CDR3: TGTGCCAGCAGTCCCCAGGGCGGGACCTACGAGCAGTACTTC.

The chain recombines TRBV11-3 with TRBJ2-3, with 8 positions matching TRBD2. Germline assignment: CDR1 SGHNT and CDR2 YENEEA. After removal of 3 bases from V and 2 bases from J, the junction contained 7 bases not matched to a gene. CDR3 length: 16 residues. Written as DNA, the CDR3 is TGTGCCAGCAGCTTTCAGGGCGGGGGGCTCACAGATACGCAGTATTTT. Translating gives CASSFQGGGLTDTQYF.

The genes are TRBV2 and TRBJ2-7, with 8 bases identical to TRBD1. This CDR3 spans 15 amino acids. Losses at the gene ends were 2 bases for V and 2 bases for J; bases not matched to a gene: 5. The germline V gene has CDR1 SNHLY and CDR2 FYNNEI. CDR3 protein: CASSEWSQGAYEQYF. In nucleotides, the CDR3 is TGTGCCAGCAGTGAATGGTCACAGGGGGCCTACGAGCAGTACTTC.

The rearrangement uses TRBV11-2 and TRBJ1-1, with D unclear. Trimming left V 10 bases short and J 0 bases short, with 6 bases between. The CDR3 runs to 11 residues. CDR1 and CDR2 (germline): SGHAT, FQNNGV. The CDR3 spells CATQMNTEAFF. In DNA form, the CDR3 reads TGTGCCACACAGATGAACACTGAAGCTTTCTTT.

The gene calls are TRBV7-9 and TRBJ2-1; 13 bases are shared with TRBD2. Germline V lookup: CDR1 SEHNR, CDR2 FQNEAQ (reference sequence). The CDR3 contains 15 residues. V was clipped by 4 bases and J by 6 bases; unmatched bases: 3. This CDR3 is CASSYGLAGANEQFF. The CDR3 bases are TGTGCCAGCAGCTATGGACTAGCGGGGGCCAATGAGCAGTTCTTC.